This T cell receptor beta chain was sequenced during a study of T cell repertoires in cytomegalovirus infection. Study-wide background: Shared public TCR beta signatures pointed to both CMV infection and a matching HLA type.

Germline values: CDR1 MGHRA, CDR2 YSYEKL. Trimming stripped 0 bases from V and 1 base from J, with 8 bases between. The CDR3 extends over 15 amino acids. Findings and caveats of the study: HLA-C-restricted, CMV-specific TCR beta clonotypes were dominant ex vivo.

MiXCR, applied by TCRdb to the reads, yields one record per CDR3 protein. This table has some 800,000 distinct CDR3 sequences, almost 30% appearing once. On this clonotype: Its antigen is unidentified.

The receptor was isolated from a human donor in good health (CMV status not recorded). Some clones in this sample may be carry-over from other donors' samples. The sequenced sample was cultured CD8+ T cells from PBMCs, obtained from culture after CMV antigen stimulation. This chain links TRBV4-1 with TRBJ2-3, with unresolved D. CDR3 DNA sequence: TGCGCCAGCAGCCAAGAACCCTTGGGCACAGATACGCAGTATTTT. It is translated as CASSQEPLGTDTQYF.